The source of this T cell receptor beta chain is a study of T cells in Graves' hyperthyroidism and ophthalmopathy. Study-wide context: Peripheral blood sampling occurred at initial diagnosis, before any treatment. Notes on the study in general: Blood shared most expanded thyroid clonotypes above 0.001.

A few counts support this clonotype. Its antigen remains unknown. The study enrolled patients aged 18 to 65 with newly diagnosed hyperthyroidism of under 2 months' duration. Fresh peripheral blood, 10 ml, yielded the PBMCs. RNA transcripts provided the source from which TCR beta CDR3 regions were amplified. HTBI primers were used for first-round RT-PCR of the TCR CDR3. One entry per CDR3 protein, called by TCRdb with MiXCR from the multiplex PCR reads. The data show fewer than 650,000 distinct CDR3 sequences, with 13% to 15% seen just once and around 14% held by the top ten. Deletions cut 3 bases from V and 5 bases from J, with 30 bases between. The length of the CDR3 is 19 residues. CDR1 and CDR2 (germline): DFQATT, SNEGSKA (reference sequence).

The clonotype comes from a woman in her thirties or forties with Graves' hyperthyroidism. The source material was blood. The genes are TRBV20-1 and TRBJ2-3; D is possibly TRBD1 (5 bases). CDR3 sequence reads: CSARPTRHRQTPFLDTQYF. The CDR3 bases are TGCAGTGCTAGGCCAACCCGACACAGACAGACGCCTTTCCTAGATACGCAGTATTTT.